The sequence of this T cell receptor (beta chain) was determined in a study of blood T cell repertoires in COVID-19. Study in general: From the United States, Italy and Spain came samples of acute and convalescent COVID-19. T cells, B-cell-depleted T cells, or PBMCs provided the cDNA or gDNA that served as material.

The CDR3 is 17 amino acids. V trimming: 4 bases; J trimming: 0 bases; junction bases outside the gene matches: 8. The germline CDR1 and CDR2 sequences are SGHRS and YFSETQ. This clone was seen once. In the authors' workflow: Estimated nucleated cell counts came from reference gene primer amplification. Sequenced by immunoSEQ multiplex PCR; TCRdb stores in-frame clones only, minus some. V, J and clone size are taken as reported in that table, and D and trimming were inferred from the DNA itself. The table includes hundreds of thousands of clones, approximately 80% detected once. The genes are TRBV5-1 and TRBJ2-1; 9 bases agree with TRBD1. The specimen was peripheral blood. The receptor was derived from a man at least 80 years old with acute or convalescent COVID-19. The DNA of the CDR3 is TGCGCCAGCAGCCCACCTAACAGGGGGCCCTCCTACAATGAGCAGTTCTTC. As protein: CASSPPNRGPSYNEQFF.